The 13 T cell receptor beta chains below were found in one sample sequenced in a study of blood T cell repertoires in COVID-19. TCRdb's copy holds only in-frame clones and misses some; the assay was immunoSEQ multiplex PCR. The table has about 400,000 clones, 86% seen once; the top ten hold 1.4%. Sequencing was done on a sample of peripheral blood. These TCRs come from a woman in her 30s with active or convalescent COVID-19.

V gene TRBV18 combines with J gene TRBJ1-4; D gene ambiguous. CDR1 is KGHSH and CDR2 is LQKENI in the germline V gene. Trimming removed 3 bases from V and 8 bases from J, with 7 bases in between. There are 12 residues in the CDR3. The CDR3, as DNA: TGTGCCAGCTCACCCGTTGGCGAAAAACTGTTTTTT. It is translated as CASSPVGEKLFF. The variable domain in full, with the rest retrieved from reference TRBV18 and TRBJ1-4, is NAGVMQNPRHLVRRRGQEARLRCSPMKGHSHVYWYRQLPEEGLKFMVYLQKENIIDESGMPKERFSAEFPKEGPSILRIQQVVRGDSAAYFCASSPVGEKLFFGSGTQLSVL.

The chain is built from TRBV2 and TRBJ2-7, with TRBD1 matching 11 bases. The trim removed 6 bases at V and 5 bases at J, leaving 6 bases unmatched. Germline loops: CDR1 SNHLY, CDR2 FYNNEI. This CDR3 region has 14 residues. The CDR3 nucleotides are TGTGCCAGCAGAAGGGACAGGGGGGGAGACGAGCAGTACTTC. This sequence encodes CASRRDRGGDEQYF.

The chain couples TRBV11-2 to TRBJ1-5; TRBD1 matches at 11 bases. The germline gives CDR1 SGHAT, CDR2 FQNNGV. The CDR3 runs to 16 residues. The V segment lost 4 bases and the J segment 8 bases; nucleotides outside the gene matches: 10. The CDR3 reads CASSSMDRGLVEPQHF. The CDR3, as DNA: TGTGCCAGCAGCTCAATGGACAGGGGGCTCGTAGAGCCCCAGCATTTT.

This chain joins TRBV19 and TRBJ1-6; D uncertain. With 6 bases removed from V and 7 bases from J, the gap between germline ends came to 16 bases. The CDR3 spans 15 residues. Germline-derived CDR1 and CDR2 are LNHDA and SQIVND (reference sequence). CDR3 sequence reads: CASRTTVGGNSPLHF. For the CDR3, the DNA is TGTGCCAGTAGAACTACAGTCGGCGGGAATTCACCCCTCCACTTT.

The chain combines TRBV29-1 with TRBJ1-3; D not certain. Trimming cost V 2 bases and J 1 base, with 6 bases left between them. This CDR3 is built from 13 residues. Per the germline V gene, CDR1 is SQVTM and CDR2 is ANQGSEA. The CDR3 nucleotides read TGCAGCGTTGAAAAACAGTCTGGAAACACCATATATTTT. Residues: CSVEKQSGNTIYF.

This clone was seen once. This chain uses TRBV12-3 or TRBV12-4 with TRBJ1-1; tentatively, D is TRBD1 (5 bases). The CDR3 has 13 residues. The V end lost 2 bases, the J end lost 5 bases, and 9 bases lay between the germline ends. The CDR3 bases are TGTGCCAGCAGTTTAAAGGCAGGGACTGAAGCTTTCTTT. Protein: CASSLKAGTEAFF.

The chain couples TRBV21-1 to TRBJ1-5. TRBV21-1 is given as a pseudogene. The CDR3 sequence is 16 residues long. The CDR3 here is CASSQWEGDSNQPQHF. The CDR3 DNA follows: TGTGCCAGCTCCCAATGGGAGGGGGACAGCAATCAGCCCCAGCATTTT.

The chain couples TRBV3-1 (or the pseudogene TRBV3-2) to TRBJ2-2; unclear D gene. This CDR3 has 15 residues. V shed 0 bases and J shed 0 bases, with 5 bases lying between them. CDR1 LGHDT and CDR2 YNNKEL come from the germline V gene (reference sequence). In nucleotides, the CDR3 is TGTGCCAGCAGCCAAGACACTACGAACACCGGGGAGCTGTTTTTT. Protein product: CASSQDTTNTGELFF.

This clone has only one observation. The rearrangement joins TRBV6-5 to TRBJ1-2; TRBD1 aligns across 7 bases. The CDR3 spans 14 residues. Germline V gene sequence: CDR1 MNHEY, CDR2 SVGAGI. J gave up 6 bases and V 0 bases, and 4 bases lay outside the gene matches. This CDR3 reads CASSYSGRGDGYTF. In DNA, the CDR3 is TGTGCCAGCAGTTACTCAGGCAGGGGGGATGGCTACACCTTC.

The chain recombines TRBV6-1 with TRBJ1-1, with D possibly matching TRBD1 (5 bases). The germline V gene encodes CDR1 MNHNS and CDR2 SASEGT. V was clipped by 2 bases and J by 4 bases, with 14 bases between them. CDR3 length: 15 amino acids. This CDR3 reads CASSEFGEGSTEAFF. As DNA, the CDR3 is TGTGCCAGCAGTGAATTTGGGGAGGGGAGCACTGAAGCTTTCTTT.

The gene calls are TRBV6-1 and TRBJ2-1; D call uncertain. CDR1 is MNHNS and CDR2 is SASEGT in the germline V gene. V gave up 0 bases and J gave up 0 bases, with 12 bases separating them. The CDR3 contains 17 residues. As DNA, the CDR3 is TGTGCCAGCAGTGAAGCGCGAGCGTATAGCTCCTACAATGAGCAGTTCTTC. This gives the protein CASSEARAYSSYNEQFF.

Of note for this clone: The sample carries other DNA sequences with the same CDR3. The chain has TRBV18 and TRBJ2-7, with TRBD2 as a possible D gene (6 bases). There are 14 residues in the CDR3. CDR1 and CDR2 from the germline V gene are KGHSH and LQKENI. V was cut by 3 bases and J by 2 bases, with 11 bases left in between. CDR3 in DNA: TGTGCCAGCTCACCCCTTGGAGGGGCCTACGAGCAGTACTTC. The encoded protein is CASSPLGGAYEQYF.

This clone came up once. The chain couples TRBV19 to TRBJ1-1; maybe TRBD1 (5 bases). The CDR3 has 13 residues. Between the trimmed V and J ends, which lost 7 bases and 1 base, there was a span of 10 bases. The germline gives CDR1 LNHDA, CDR2 SQIVND (reference sequence). CDR3 coding DNA: TGTGCCAGTACTTCCCAGGGGAACACTGAAGCTTTCTTT. Translated, it gives CASTSQGNTEAFF.